The clone carrying this T cell receptor beta chain was detected many times. Its antigen is not identified. This specimen belongs to a study of metastatic and nonmetastatic thyroid tumors. About the study: Repertoires were compared across blood and tumor or nodule tissue from malignant and benign thyroid patients. Study conclusions and caveats: It was reported that TCR beta diversity was significantly higher in malignant thyroid tumors than benign nodules, in blood and tumor.

This CDR3 contains 14 residues. CDR1 and CDR2 (germline): LGHNA, YNFKEQ. Trimming took 0 bases from V and 9 from J; bases not matched to a gene: 5. Ahead of thyroid surgery, no patient had received treatment of any kind. Authors' data handling: CDR3 differences across clinicopathological groups were used to build a distant-metastasis classifier for papillary thyroid cancer. Via MiXCR, TCRdb re-called the PCR reads. V and J calls and clone size were set by TCRdb, not the authors. The data contain over 10,000 clones, less than 30% of them singletons. Input material: blood. The chain has TRBV4-2 and TRBJ2-1, with 7 bases matching TRBD2. The receptor was derived from a female donor with papillary thyroid cancer or a benign thyroid nodule (not recorded which). Some clones in this sample may be carry-over from other donors' samples. CDR3 in DNA: TGTGCCAGCAGCCAAGAGAGGGCTAGCGGTGAGCAGTTCTTC. It specifies CASSQERASGEQFF.